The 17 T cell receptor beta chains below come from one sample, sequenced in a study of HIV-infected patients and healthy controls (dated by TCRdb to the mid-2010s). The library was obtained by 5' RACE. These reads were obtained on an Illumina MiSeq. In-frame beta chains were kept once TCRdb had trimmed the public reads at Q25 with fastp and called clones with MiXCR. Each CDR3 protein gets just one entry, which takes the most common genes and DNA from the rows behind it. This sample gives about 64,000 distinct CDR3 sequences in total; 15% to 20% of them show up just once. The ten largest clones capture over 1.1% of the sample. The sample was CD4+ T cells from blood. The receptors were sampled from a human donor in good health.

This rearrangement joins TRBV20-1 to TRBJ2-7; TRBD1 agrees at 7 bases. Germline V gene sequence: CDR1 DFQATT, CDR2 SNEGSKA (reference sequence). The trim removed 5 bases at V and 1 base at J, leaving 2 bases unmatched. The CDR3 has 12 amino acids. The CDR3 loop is CSAETGSYEQYF. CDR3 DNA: TGCAGTGCTGAGACAGGGTCCTACGAGCAGTACTTC.

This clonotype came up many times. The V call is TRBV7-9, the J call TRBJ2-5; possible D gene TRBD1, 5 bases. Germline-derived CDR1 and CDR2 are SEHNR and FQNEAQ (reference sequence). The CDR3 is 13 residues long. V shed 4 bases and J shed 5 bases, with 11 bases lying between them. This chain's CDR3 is CASSSPGPETQYF. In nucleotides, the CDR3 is TGTGCCAGCAGCTCCCCAGGGCCGGAGACCCAGTACTTC. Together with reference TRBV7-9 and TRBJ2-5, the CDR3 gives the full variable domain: DTGVSQNPRHKITKRGQNVTFRCDPISEHNRLYWYRQTLGQGPEFLTYFQNEAQLEKSRLLSDRFSAERPKGSFSTLEIQRTEQGDSAMYLCASSSPGPETQYFGPGTRLLVL.

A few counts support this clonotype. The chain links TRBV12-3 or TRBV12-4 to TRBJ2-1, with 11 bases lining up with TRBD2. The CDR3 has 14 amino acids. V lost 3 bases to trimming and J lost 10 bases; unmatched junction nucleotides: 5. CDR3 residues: CASSFSGGAREQFF. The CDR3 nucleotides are TGTGCCAGCAGTTTTAGCGGGGGGGCCCGGGAGCAGTTCTTC.

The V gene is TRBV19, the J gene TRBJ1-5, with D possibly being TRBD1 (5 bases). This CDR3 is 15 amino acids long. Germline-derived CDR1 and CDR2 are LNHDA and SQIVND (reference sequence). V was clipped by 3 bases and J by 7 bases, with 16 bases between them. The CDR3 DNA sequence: TGTGCCAGTAGTATCGAGGGTCGCGGGGGACAGCCCCAGCATTTT. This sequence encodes CASSIEGRGGQPQHF. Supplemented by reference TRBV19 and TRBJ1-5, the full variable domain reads DGGITQSPKYLFRKEGQNVTLSCEQNLNHDAMYWYRQDPGQGLRLIYYSQIVNDFQKGDIAEGYSVSREKKESFPLTVTSAQKNPTAFYLCASSIEGRGGQPQHFGDGTRLSIL.

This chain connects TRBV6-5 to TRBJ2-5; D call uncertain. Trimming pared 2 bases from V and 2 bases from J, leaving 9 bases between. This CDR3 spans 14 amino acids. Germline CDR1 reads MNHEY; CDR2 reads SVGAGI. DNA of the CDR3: TGTGCCAGCAGTTACACAACAGTACAAGAGACCCAGTACTTC. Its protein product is CASSYTTVQETQYF.

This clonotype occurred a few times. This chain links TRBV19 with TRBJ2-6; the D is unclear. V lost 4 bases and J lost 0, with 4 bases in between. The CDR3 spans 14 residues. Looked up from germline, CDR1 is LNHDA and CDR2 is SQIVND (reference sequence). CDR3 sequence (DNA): TGTGCCAGTAGTAGCGGCTCTGGGGCCAACGTCCTGACTTTC. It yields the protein CASSSGSGANVLTF.

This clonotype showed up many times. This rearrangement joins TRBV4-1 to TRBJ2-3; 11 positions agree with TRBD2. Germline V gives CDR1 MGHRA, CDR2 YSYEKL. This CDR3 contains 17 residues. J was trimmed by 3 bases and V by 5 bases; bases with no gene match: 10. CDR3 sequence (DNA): TGCGCCAGCAGCTCACCCAGGGGGACTAGCGGTACAGATACGCAGTATTTT. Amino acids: CASSSPRGTSGTDTQYF.

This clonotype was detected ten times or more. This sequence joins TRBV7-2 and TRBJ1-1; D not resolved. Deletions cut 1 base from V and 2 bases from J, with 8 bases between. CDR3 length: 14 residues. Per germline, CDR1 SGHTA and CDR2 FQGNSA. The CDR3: CASSLDSPNTEAFF. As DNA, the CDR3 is TGTGCCAGCAGCTTAGACAGCCCAAACACTGAAGCTTTCTTT. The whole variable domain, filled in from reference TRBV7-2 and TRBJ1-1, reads GAGVSQSPSNKVTEKGKDVELRCDPISGHTALYWYRQSLGQGLEFLIYFQGNSAPDKSGLPSDRFSAERTGGSVSTLTIQRTQQEDSAVYLCASSLDSPNTEAFFGQGTRLTVV.

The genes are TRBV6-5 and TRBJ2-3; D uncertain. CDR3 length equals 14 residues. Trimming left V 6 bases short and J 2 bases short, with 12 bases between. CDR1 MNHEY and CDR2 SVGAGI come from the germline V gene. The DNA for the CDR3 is TGTGCCAGCAGGGTGGGGAAGGACACAGATACGCAGTATTTT. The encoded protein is CASRVGKDTDTQYF.

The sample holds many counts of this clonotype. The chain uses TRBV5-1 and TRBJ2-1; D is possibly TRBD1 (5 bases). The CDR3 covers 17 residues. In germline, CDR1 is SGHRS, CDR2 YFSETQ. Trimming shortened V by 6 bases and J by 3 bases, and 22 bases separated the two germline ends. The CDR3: CASKSTVSGHFYNEQFF. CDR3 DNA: TGCGCCAGCAAATCGACGGTCTCAGGACATTTCTACAATGAGCAGTTCTTC.

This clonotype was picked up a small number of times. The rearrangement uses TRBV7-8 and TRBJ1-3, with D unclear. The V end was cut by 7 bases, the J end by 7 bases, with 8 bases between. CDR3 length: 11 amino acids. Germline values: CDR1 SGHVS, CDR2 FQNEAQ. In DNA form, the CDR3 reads TGTGCCAGCACCCAAGGGAACACCATATATTTT. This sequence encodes CASTQGNTIYF.

The chain's CDR3 is CASSSLQGSGTDTQYF. CDR3 DNA: TGTGCCAGCTCATCGCTACAGGGGTCTGGCACAGATACGCAGTATTTT. J is TRBJ2-3 and V is TRBV18; 7 bases line up with TRBD1. Trimming removed 5 bases from V and 1 base from J; junction bases left unmatched: 9. CDR1 KGHSH and CDR2 LQKENI come from the germline V gene. CDR3 length: 16 amino acids.

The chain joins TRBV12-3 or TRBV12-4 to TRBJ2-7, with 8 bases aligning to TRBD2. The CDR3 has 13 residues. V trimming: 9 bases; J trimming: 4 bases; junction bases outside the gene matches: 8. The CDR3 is CASKAGVPYEQYF. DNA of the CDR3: TGTGCCAGTAAAGCGGGAGTGCCGTACGAGCAGTACTTC.

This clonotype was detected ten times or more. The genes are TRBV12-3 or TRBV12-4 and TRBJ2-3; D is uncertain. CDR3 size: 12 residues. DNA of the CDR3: TGTGCGAATGGGCCCGGCACAGATACGCAGTATTTT. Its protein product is CANGPGTDTQYF.

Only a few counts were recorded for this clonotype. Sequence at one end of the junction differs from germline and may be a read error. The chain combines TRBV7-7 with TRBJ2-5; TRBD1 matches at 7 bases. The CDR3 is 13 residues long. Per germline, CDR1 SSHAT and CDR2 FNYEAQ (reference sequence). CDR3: CASTPQGVETQYF. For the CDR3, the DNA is TGTGCTAGCACCCCCCAGGGGGTTGAGACCCAGTACTTC.

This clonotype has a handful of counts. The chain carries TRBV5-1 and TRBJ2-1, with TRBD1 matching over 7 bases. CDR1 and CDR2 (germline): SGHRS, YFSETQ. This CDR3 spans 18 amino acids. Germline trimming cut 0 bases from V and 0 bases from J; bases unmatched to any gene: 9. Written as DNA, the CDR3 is TGCGCCAGCAGCTTGGCCCCGACAGGGACGAGCTCCTACAATGAGCAGTTCTTC. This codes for CASSLAPTGTSSYNEQFF.

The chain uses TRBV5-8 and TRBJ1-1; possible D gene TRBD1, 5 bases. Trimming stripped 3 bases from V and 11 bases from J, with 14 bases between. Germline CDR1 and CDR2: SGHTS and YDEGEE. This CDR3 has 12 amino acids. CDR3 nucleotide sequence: TGTGCCAGCAGCTATCCAGGGAGCAAGGCTTTCTTT. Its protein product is CASSYPGSKAFF.